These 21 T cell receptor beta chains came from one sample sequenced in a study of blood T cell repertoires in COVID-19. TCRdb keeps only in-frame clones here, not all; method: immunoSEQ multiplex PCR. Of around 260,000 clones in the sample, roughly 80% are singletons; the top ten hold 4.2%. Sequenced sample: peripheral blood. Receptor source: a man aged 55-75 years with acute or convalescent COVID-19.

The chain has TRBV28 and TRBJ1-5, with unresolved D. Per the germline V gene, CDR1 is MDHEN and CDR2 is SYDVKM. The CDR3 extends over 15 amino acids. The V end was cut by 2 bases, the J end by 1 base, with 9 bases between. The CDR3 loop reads CASSLGGYSNQPQHF. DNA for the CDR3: TGTGCCAGCAGTTTAGGAGGATACAGCAATCAGCCCCAGCATTTT.

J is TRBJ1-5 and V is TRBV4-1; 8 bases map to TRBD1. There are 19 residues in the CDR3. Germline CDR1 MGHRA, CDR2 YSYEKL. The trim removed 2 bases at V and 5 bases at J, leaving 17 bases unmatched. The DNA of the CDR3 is TGCGCCAGCAGCCAATTGGACAGGGAGGGAATTATGGGATATCAGCCCCAGCATTTT. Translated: CASSQLDREGIMGYQPQHF.

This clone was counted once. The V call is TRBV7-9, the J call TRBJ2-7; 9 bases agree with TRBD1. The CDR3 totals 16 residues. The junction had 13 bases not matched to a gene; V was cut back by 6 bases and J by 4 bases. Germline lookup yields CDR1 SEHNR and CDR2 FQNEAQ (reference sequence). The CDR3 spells CASSFLPGQGGYEQYF. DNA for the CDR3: TGTGCCAGCAGTTTCCTTCCGGGACAGGGAGGTTACGAGCAGTACTTC. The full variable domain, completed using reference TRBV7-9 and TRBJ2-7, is DTGVSQNPRHKITKRGQNVTFRCDPISEHNRLYWYRQTLGQGPEFLTYFQNEAQLEKSRLLSDRFSAERPKGSFSTLEIQRTEQGDSAMYLCASSFLPGQGGYEQYFGPGTRLTVT.

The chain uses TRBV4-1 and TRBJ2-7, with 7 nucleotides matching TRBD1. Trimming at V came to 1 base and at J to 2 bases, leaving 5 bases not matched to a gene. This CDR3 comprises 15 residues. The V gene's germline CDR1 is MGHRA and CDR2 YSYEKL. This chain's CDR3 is CASSQVQGQTYEQYF. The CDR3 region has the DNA TGCGCCAGCAGCCAAGTACAGGGGCAAACCTACGAGCAGTACTTC.

CDR3 sequence (DNA): TGTGCCAGCAGTGAAGCAGGGCCAGGGGAACACGAGCAGTACTTC. Amino acid sequence: CASSEAGPGEHEQYF. This chain connects TRBV6-1 to TRBJ2-7; D may be TRBD1 (6 bases). Germline CDR1 MNHNS, CDR2 SASEGT. The CDR3 is 15 residues long. Trimming shortened V by 0 bases and J by 5 bases, and 14 bases separated the two germline ends.

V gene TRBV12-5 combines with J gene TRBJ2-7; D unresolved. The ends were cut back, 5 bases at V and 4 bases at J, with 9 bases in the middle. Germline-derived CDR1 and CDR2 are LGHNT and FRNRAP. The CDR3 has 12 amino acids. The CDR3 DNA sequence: TGTGCTAGTGGTCTATACCTTTACGAGCAGTACTTC. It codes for CASGLYLYEQYF.

CDR3 residues: CASSLTGETSGNTIYF. CDR3 DNA sequence: TGTGCCAGCAGCTTGACAGGGGAAACCTCTGGAAACACCATATATTTT. The chain carries TRBV11-2 and TRBJ1-3; 8 positions match TRBD1. This CDR3 is 16 amino acids long. V lost 3 bases and J lost 0; bases outside the gene matches: 4. CDR1 and CDR2 (germline): SGHAT, FQNNGV.

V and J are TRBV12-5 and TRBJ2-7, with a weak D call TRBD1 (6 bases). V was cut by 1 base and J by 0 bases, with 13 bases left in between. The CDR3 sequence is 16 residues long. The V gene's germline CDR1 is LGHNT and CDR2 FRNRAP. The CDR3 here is CASGLARQDSSYEQYF. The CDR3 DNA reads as TGTGCTAGTGGTTTGGCCCGACAGGATAGCTCCTACGAGCAGTACTTC. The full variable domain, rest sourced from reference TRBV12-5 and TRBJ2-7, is DARVTQTPRHKVTEMGQEVTMRCQPILGHNTVFWYRQTMMQGLELLAYFRNRAPLDDSGMPKDRFSAEMPDATLATLKIQPSEPRDSAVYFCASGLARQDSSYEQYFGPGTRLTVT.

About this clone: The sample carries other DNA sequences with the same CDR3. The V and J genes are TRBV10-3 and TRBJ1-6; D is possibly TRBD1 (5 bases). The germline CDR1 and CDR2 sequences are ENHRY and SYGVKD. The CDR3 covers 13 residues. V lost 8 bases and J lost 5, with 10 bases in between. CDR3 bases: TGTGCCATCCGATTAGGGGATAATTCACCCCTCCACTTT. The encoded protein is CAIRLGDNSPLHF.

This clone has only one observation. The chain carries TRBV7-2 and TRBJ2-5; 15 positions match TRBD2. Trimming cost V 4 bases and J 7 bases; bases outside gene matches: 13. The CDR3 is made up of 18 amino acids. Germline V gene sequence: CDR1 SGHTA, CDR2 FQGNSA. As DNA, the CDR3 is TGTGCCAGCAGCTCTCGGACTAGCGGGAGGGTGTTGCATCCGACCCAGTACTTC. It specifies CASSSRTSGRVLHPTQYF.

The CDR3: CASSPGQGAAREKNTEAFF. CDR3 sequence (DNA): TGTGCCAGCAGCCCGGGACAGGGGGCGGCGAGGGAAAAGAACACTGAAGCTTTCTTT. J is TRBJ1-1 and V is TRBV5-4; 12 bases are a match to TRBD1. V gave up 4 bases and J gave up 1 base; unmatched junction bases: 14. The CDR3 sequence is 19 residues long. From germline, CDR1 is SGHNT and CDR2 YYREEE (reference sequence).

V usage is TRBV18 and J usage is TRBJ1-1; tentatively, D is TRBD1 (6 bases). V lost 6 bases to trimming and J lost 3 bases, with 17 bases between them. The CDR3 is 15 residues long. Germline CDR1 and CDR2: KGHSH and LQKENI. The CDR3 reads CASSSQGYWDTEAFF. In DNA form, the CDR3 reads TGTGCCAGCTCGAGTCAGGGGTATTGGGACACTGAAGCTTTCTTT. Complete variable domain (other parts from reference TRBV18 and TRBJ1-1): NAGVMQNPRHLVRRRGQEARLRCSPMKGHSHVYWYRQLPEEGLKFMVYLQKENIIDESGMPKERFSAEFPKEGPSILRIQQVVRGDSAAYFCASSSQGYWDTEAFFGQGTRLTVV.

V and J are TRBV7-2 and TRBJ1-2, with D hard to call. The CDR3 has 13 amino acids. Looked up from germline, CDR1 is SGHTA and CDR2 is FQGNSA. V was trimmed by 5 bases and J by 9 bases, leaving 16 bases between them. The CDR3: CASSPGKDHSYTF. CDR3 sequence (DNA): TGTGCCAGCAGCCCGGGTAAGGATCACAGCTACACCTTC.

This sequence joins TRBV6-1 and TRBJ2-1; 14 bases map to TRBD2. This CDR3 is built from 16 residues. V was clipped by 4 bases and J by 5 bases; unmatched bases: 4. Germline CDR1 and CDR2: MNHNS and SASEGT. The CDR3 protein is CASSATSGGADNEQFF. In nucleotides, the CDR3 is TGTGCCAGCAGTGCGACTAGCGGGGGGGCCGACAATGAGCAGTTCTTC.

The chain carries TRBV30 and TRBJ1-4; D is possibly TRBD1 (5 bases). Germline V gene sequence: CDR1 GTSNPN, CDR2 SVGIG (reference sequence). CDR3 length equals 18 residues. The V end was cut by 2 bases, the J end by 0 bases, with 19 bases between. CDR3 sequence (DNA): TGTGCCTGGAGTCACAACCGGCGACAGACTGCAACTAATGAAAAACTGTTTTTT. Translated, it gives CAWSHNRRQTATNEKLFF.

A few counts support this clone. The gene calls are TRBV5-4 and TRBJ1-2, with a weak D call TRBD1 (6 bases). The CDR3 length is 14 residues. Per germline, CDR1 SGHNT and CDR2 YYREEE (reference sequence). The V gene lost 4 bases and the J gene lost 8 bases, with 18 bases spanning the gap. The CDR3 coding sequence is TGTGCCAGCAGCCCGACAGGAGAGGTGTGGGGCTACACCTTC. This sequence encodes CASSPTGEVWGYTF.

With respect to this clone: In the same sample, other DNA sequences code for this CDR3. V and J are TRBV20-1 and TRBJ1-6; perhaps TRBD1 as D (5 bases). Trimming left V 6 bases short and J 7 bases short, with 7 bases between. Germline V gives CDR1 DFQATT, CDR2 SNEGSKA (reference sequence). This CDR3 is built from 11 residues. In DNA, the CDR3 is TGCAGTGCCCAGGGAAATTCACCCCTCCACTTT. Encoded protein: CSAQGNSPLHF.

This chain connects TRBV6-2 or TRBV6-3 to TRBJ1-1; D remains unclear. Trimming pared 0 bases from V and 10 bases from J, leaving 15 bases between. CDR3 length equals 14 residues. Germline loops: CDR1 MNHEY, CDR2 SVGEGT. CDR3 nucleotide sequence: TGTGCCAGCAGTTACTCGAGGTCTCCTGCTCCAGCTTTCTTT. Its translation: CASSYSRSPAPAFF.

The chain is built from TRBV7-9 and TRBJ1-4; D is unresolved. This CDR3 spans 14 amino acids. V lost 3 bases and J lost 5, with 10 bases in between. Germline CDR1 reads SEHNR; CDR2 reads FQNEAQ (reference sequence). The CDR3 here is CASSFRRLNEKLFF. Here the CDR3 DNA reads TGTGCCAGCAGCTTCAGGAGGCTGAATGAAAAACTGTTTTTT.

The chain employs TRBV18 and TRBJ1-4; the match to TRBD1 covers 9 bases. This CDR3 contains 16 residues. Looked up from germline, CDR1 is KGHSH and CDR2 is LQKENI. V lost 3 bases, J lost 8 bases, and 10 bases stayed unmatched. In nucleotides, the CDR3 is TGTGCCAGCTCACCCCCCGGGACAGGGATACGGGAAAAACTGTTTTTT. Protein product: CASSPPGTGIREKLFF.

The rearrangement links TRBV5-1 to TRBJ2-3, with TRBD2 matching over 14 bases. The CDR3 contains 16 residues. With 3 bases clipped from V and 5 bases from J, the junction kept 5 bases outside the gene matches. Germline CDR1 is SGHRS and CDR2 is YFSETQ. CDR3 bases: TGCGCCAGCAGCTCAGGGACTAGCGGGAGCGAAGATACGCAGTATTTT. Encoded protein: CASSSGTSGSEDTQYF.